Listed below are T cell receptor beta chains from one sample, sequenced in a study of T cells in localized non-small cell lung cancer. Sequencing used immunoSEQ multiplex PCR; TCRdb keeps in-frame clones, though not all of them. This table has about 78,000 clones, 84% appearing once. Sequencing used peripheral blood, obtained before any cancer treatment. These receptors came from a man aged 40-75 years with stage I lung adenocarcinoma. The CDR3 runs from the conserved cysteine through the conserved F or W. The D gene is left open where the match is weak. Not every row has a clone size; where given, it reads once, few, many or a size class.

J gene: TRBJ2-7; V gene: TRBV28; clone size: -; D gene: TRBD1; CDR3 DNA: TGTGCCAGCAGTTTGCCCGGGACAGGGAGCTACGAGCAGTACTTC; CDR3 protein: CASSLPGTGSYEQYF
J gene: TRBJ2-6; V gene: TRBV5-1; clone size: -; D gene: -; CDR3 DNA: TGCGCCAGCAGGGTCGAAGCTGGGGCCAACGTCCTGACTTTC; CDR3 protein: CASRVEAGANVLTF
J gene: TRBJ2-6; V gene: TRBV5-1; clone size: -; D gene: -; CDR3 DNA: TGCGCCAGCAGCTCGGTTGGGGGCTCTGGGGCCAACGTCCTGACTTTC; CDR3 protein: CASSSVGGSGANVLTF
J gene: TRBJ2-1; V gene: TRBV5-6; clone size: many; D gene: TRBD1; CDR3 DNA: TGTGCCACCGGAACCCCTCGGGACAGTTACAATGAGCAGTTCTTC; CDR3 protein: CATGTPRDSYNEQFF
J gene: TRBJ1-3; V gene: TRBV5-4; clone size: -; D gene: -; CDR3 DNA: TGTGCCAGCAGCTATGGGGTTCCTGGAAACACCATATATTTT; CDR3 protein: CASSYGVPGNTIYF
J gene: TRBJ2-7; V gene: TRBV27; clone size: -; D gene: TRBD2; CDR3 DNA: TGTGCCAGCAGTTTATCCCCTAGCGGGAGTCGCGAGCAGTACTTC; CDR3 protein: CASSLSPSGSREQYF
J gene: TRBJ2-7; V gene: TRBV6-5; clone size: -; D gene: TRBD1; CDR3 DNA: TGTGCCAGCAGTCCACGACAGGGGGCTGTCGAGCAGTACTTC; CDR3 protein: CASSPRQGAVEQYF
J gene: TRBJ2-7; V gene: TRBV6-1; clone size: once; D gene: -; CDR3 DNA: TGTGCCAGCAGGGTAGTAAGCCACGAGCAGTACTTC; CDR3 protein: CASRVVSHEQYF
J gene: TRBJ1-2; V gene: TRBV28; clone size: -; D gene: -; CDR3 DNA: TGTGCCAGCAGCCTCCGTGGGGGCAGAGTCGACTATGGCTACACCTTC; CDR3 protein: CASSLRGGRVDYGYTF
J gene: TRBJ2-1; V gene: TRBV27; clone size: few; D gene: -; CDR3 DNA: TGTGCCAGCCAGCGTGCCTCCTACAATGAGCAGTTCTTC; CDR3 protein: CASQRASYNEQFF
J gene: TRBJ2-3; V gene: TRBV30; clone size: -; D gene: -; CDR3 DNA: TGTGCCTGGAAGAGCGGAGGGACCACAGATACGCAGTATTTT; CDR3 protein: CAWKSGGTTDTQYF
J gene: TRBJ2-7; V gene: TRBV27; clone size: once; D gene: TRBD1; CDR3 DNA: TGTGCCAGCAGTTCGGTGGGACAGGGGGCCTACGAGCAGTACTTC; CDR3 protein: CASSSVGQGAYEQYF
J gene: TRBJ2-5; V gene: TRBV6-6; clone size: -; D gene: -; CDR3 DNA: TGTGCCAGTACCATCAGGGAGATACAGACCCAGTACTTC; CDR3 protein: CASTIREIQTQYF
J gene: TRBJ1-1; V gene: TRBV4-3; clone size: -; D gene: -; CDR3 DNA: TGCGCCAGCAGCTTGGGGCTGTCGACTGAAGCTTTCTTT; CDR3 protein: CASSLGLSTEAFF
J gene: TRBJ2-5; V gene: TRBV7-3; clone size: few; D gene: -; CDR3 DNA: TGTGCCAGCAGCCCGGGAGTTGGGACCCAGTACTTC; CDR3 protein: CASSPGVGTQYF
J gene: TRBJ2-5; V gene: TRBV5-3; clone size: -; D gene: TRBD1; CDR3 DNA: TGTGCCAGAACGGGGAGGGACAGGGAATGCCAAGAGACCCAGTACTTC; CDR3 protein: CARTGRDRECQETQYF
J gene: TRBJ2-5; V gene: TRBV28; clone size: once; D gene: TRBD2; CDR3 DNA: TGTGCCAGCAGTGGCGGGACTAGCGGAGGGGGGTGGGAGACCCAGTACTTC; CDR3 protein: CASSGGTSGGGWETQYF
J gene: TRBJ1-2; V gene: TRBV4-3; clone size: once; D gene: -; CDR3 DNA: TGCGCCAGCAGCCAGACCACCGGGACATCCTATGGCTACACCTTC; CDR3 protein: CASSQTTGTSYGYTF
J gene: TRBJ2-5; V gene: TRBV6-5; clone size: -; D gene: -; CDR3 DNA: TGTGCCAGCAGTTTAGGGGTTGGCGGGACCCAGTACTTC; CDR3 protein: CASSLGVGGTQYF
J gene: TRBJ1-1; V gene: TRBV6-5; clone size: -; D gene: -; CDR3 DNA: TGTGCCAGCAGTTACAGACGGAACACTGAAGCTTTCTTT; CDR3 protein: CASSYRRNTEAFF
J gene: TRBJ2-3; V gene: TRBV9; clone size: -; D gene: -; CDR3 DNA: TGTGCCAGCAGCGTAAACTCAGGGACGCGGGCGACAGATACGCAGTATTTT; CDR3 protein: CASSVNSGTRATDTQYF
J gene: TRBJ2-3; V gene: TRBV18; clone size: -; D gene: TRBD1; CDR3 DNA: TGTGCCAGCTCACCCGCTGACGGGACAGGGGGGGATACGCAGTATTTT; CDR3 protein: CASSPADGTGGDTQYF
J gene: TRBJ2-5; V gene: TRBV11-2; clone size: -; D gene: TRBD2; CDR3 DNA: TGTGCCACCCGGGTAGCGGGGGGTCAAGAGACCCAGTACTTC; CDR3 protein: CATRVAGGQETQYF
J gene: TRBJ2-3; V gene: TRBV29-1; clone size: -; D gene: -; CDR3 DNA: TGCAGCGTTGAAGTACAGGAACTCACAGATACGCAGTATTTT; CDR3 protein: CSVEVQELTDTQYF
J gene: TRBJ2-7; V gene: TRBV11-2; clone size: -; D gene: TRBD2; CDR3 DNA: TGTGCCAGCAGCACCTGGACTAGCGGGAGCGACGAGCAGTACTTC; CDR3 protein: CASSTWTSGSDEQYF
J gene: TRBJ2-1; V gene: TRBV27; clone size: -; D gene: -; CDR3 DNA: TGTGCCAGCAGCCGGAGCCTTTTAGGCAATGAGCAGTTCTTC; CDR3 protein: CASSRSLLGNEQFF
J gene: TRBJ2-1; V gene: TRBV7-9; clone size: -; D gene: -; CDR3 DNA: TGTGCCAGCAGCTTGATAGTTTCTAATGAGCAGTTCTTC; CDR3 protein: CASSLIVSNEQFF
J gene: TRBJ1-2; V gene: TRBV5-4; clone size: few; D gene: -; CDR3 DNA: TGTGCCAGCAGCCTTGGACGGAGCCCGGATGGCTACACCTTC; CDR3 protein: CASSLGRSPDGYTF
J gene: TRBJ2-5; V gene: TRBV5-4; clone size: -; D gene: TRBD2; CDR3 DNA: TGTGCCAGCAGCTTGTTCGGGAGGGGAGAGACCCAGTACTTC; CDR3 protein: CASSLFGRGETQYF
J gene: TRBJ2-2; V gene: TRBV7-3; clone size: -; D gene: TRBD1; CDR3 DNA: TGTGCCAGCAGCCTTTGGACAGGGGGCGGGGAGCTGTTTTTT; CDR3 protein: CASSLWTGGGELFF
J gene: TRBJ1-4; V gene: TRBV29-1; clone size: few; D gene: TRBD1; CDR3 DNA: TGCAGCGCCGGGACAGACCAAGAAAAACTGTTTTTT; CDR3 protein: CSAGTDQEKLFF
J gene: TRBJ1-1; V gene: TRBV7-8; clone size: medium-sized; D gene: -; CDR3 DNA: TGTGCCAGCAGCTTAGATCGGATGAACACTGAAGCTTTCTTT; CDR3 protein: CASSLDRMNTEAFF
J gene: TRBJ2-7; V gene: TRBV25-1; clone size: -; D gene: TRBD2; CDR3 DNA: TGTGCCAGCAGTGCTGGACTAGCGATGAACTACGAGCAGTACTTC; CDR3 protein: CASSAGLAMNYEQYF
J gene: TRBJ2-3; V gene: TRBV30; clone size: -; D gene: TRBD2; CDR3 DNA: TGTGCCTGGAGCCGGGAGGGGCCAGGTCTGACAGATACGCAGTATTTT; CDR3 protein: CAWSREGPGLTDTQYF
J gene: TRBJ2-3; V gene: TRBV6-6; clone size: -; D gene: -; CDR3 DNA: TGTGCCAGCAGTTCCGTCAGAGGGGAGACGCAGTATTTT; CDR3 protein: CASSSVRGETQYF
J gene: TRBJ1-5; V gene: TRBV28; clone size: -; D gene: -; CDR3 DNA: TGTGCCAGCAGTTTAAGGGAGGATCAGCCCCAGCATTTT; CDR3 protein: CASSLREDQPQHF